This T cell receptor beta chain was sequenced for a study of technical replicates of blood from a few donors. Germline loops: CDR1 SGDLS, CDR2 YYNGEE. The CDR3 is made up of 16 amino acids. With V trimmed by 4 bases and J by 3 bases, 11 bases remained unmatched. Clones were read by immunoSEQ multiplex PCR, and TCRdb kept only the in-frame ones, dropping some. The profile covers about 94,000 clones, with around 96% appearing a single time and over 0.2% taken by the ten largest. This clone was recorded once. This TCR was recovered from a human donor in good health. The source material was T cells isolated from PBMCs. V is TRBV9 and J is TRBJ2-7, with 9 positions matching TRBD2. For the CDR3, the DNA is TGTGCCAGCAGCTCTAAAGCCTTTAGCGGGAGCTACGAGCAGTACTTC. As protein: CASSSKAFSGSYEQYF.